These 13 T cell receptor beta chains originate from one sample sequenced in a study of cytomegalovirus exposure and HLA in healthy donors. Amplification used 60 Vbeta primers and 13 Jbeta primers. Sequencing used immunoSEQ multiplex PCR; TCRdb keeps in-frame clones, though not all of them. The data show some 110,000 clones, around 80% seen once. What was sequenced was PBMCs. These receptor sequences come from a man in his thirties or forties in good health and CMV-seronegative.

This clone has only a few counts. The chain combines TRBV5-8 with TRBJ1-1, with a weak D call TRBD1 (5 bases). There are 13 residues in the CDR3. The V end was cut by 5 bases, the J end by 4 bases, with 12 bases between. The germline V gene encodes CDR1 SGHTS and CDR2 YDEGEE. CDR3 sequence reads: CASSYDRSTEAFF. The CDR3, as DNA: TGTGCCAGCAGTTACGACAGATCCACTGAAGCTTTCTTT.

This clone has a single count. This chain joins TRBV5-8 and TRBJ2-2, with TRBD1 identical over 9 bases. The germline CDR1 and CDR2 sequences are SGHTS and YDEGEE. The CDR3 runs to 17 residues. J was trimmed by 0 bases and V by 2 bases; bases with no gene match: 5. CDR3 loop: CASSFNRGLSNTGELFF. CDR3 bases: TGTGCCAGCAGCTTTAACAGGGGGCTTTCGAACACCGGGGAGCTGTTTTTT.

The V call is TRBV7-6, the J call TRBJ1-1; 9 bases map to TRBD1. Per the germline V gene, CDR1 is SGHVS and CDR2 is FNYEAQ. This CDR3 has 14 residues. The junction had 6 bases not matched to a gene; V was cut back by 2 bases and J by 8 bases. Here the CDR3 reads CASSLSRGQGEAFF. DNA of the CDR3: TGTGCCAGCAGCTTATCCCGGGGACAGGGAGAAGCTTTCTTT. The full variable domain, completed using reference TRBV7-6 and TRBJ1-1, is GAGVSQSPRYKVTKRGQDVALRCDPISGHVSLYWYRQALGQGPEFLTYFNYEAQQDKSGLPNDRFSAERPEGSISTLTIQRTEQRDSAMYRCASSLSRGQGEAFFGQGTRLTVV.

V usage is TRBV18 and J usage is TRBJ1-6; 7 bases agree with TRBD1. V was pared by 5 bases and J by 7 bases, with 5 bases of the junction left unmatched. The CDR3 sequence is 14 residues long. Germline V gene lookup returns CDR1 KGHSH and CDR2 LQKENI. In DNA form, the CDR3 reads TGTGCCAGCTCAGCCACAGGGGACAATTCACCCCTCCACTTT. Protein sequence: CASSATGDNSPLHF.

The chain carries TRBV9 and TRBJ1-3; no clear D gene. Germline CDR1 and CDR2: SGDLS and YYNGEE. V was clipped by 0 bases and J by 3 bases, with 7 bases between them. The CDR3 sequence is 14 residues long. The CDR3 DNA is TGTGCCAGCAGCGTAGGACAACGTGGAAACACCATATATTTT. This translates into CASSVGQRGNTIYF.

The CDR3 nucleotides read TGTGCCAGCAGTATGACAGGGGGCGAGGGAAATGGCTACACCTTC. As protein: CASSMTGGEGNGYTF. The chain recombines TRBV2 with TRBJ1-2, with 10 bases lining up with TRBD1. With 5 bases clipped from V and 6 bases from J, the junction kept 9 bases outside the gene matches. The CDR3 has 15 amino acids. Germline values: CDR1 SNHLY, CDR2 FYNNEI.

The rearrangement links TRBV6-6 to TRBJ1-1; no definite D call. The CDR3 consists of 14 residues. From germline, CDR1 is MNHNY and CDR2 SVGAGI (reference sequence). The ends were cut back, 7 bases at V and 6 bases at J, with 18 bases in the middle. The CDR3 sequence is CASKSRGGGPEAFF. Written as DNA, the CDR3 is TGTGCCAGCAAATCAAGAGGAGGCGGGCCTGAAGCTTTCTTT.

V and J are TRBV28 and TRBJ2-7, with TRBD2 as a possible D gene (6 bases). CDR1 is MDHEN, CDR2 SYDVKM, per germline. This CDR3 has 14 amino acids. Deletions cut 6 bases from V and 4 bases from J, with 16 bases between. CDR3 coding DNA: TGTGCCAGCAGAACCCCCGGACGGGGGTACGAGCAGTACTTC. Its translation: CASRTPGRGYEQYF. The whole variable domain, filled in from reference TRBV28 and TRBJ2-7, reads DVKVTQSSRYLVKRTGEKVFLECVQDMDHENMFWYRQDPGLGLRLIYFSYDVKMKEKGDIPEGYSVSREKKERFSLILESASTNQTSMYLCASRTPGRGYEQYFGPGTRLTVT.

This clone was counted between two and nine times. This rearrangement joins TRBV6-5 to TRBJ1-1; perhaps TRBD1 as D (5 bases). Germline values: CDR1 MNHEY, CDR2 SVGAGI. V lost 5 bases and J 4 bases, leaving 14 bases between the germline ends. The length of the CDR3 is 14 residues. The CDR3 DNA reads TGTGCCAGCAGTCGGTCCAGGGAAATCACTGAAGCTTTCTTT. Translation gives CASSRSREITEAFF.

This clone appeared once. This chain connects TRBV5-1 to TRBJ2-7; D is unresolved. This CDR3 region has 12 residues. The V end was cut by 3 bases, the J end by 4 bases, with 8 bases between. Germline assignment: CDR1 SGHRS and CDR2 YFSETQ. The CDR3 DNA reads TGCGCCAGCAGCTCCGACTTATACGAGCAGTACTTC. Protein sequence: CASSSDLYEQYF.

The chain has TRBV27 and TRBJ1-1; D unresolved. Germline V gene data show CDR1 as MNHEY and CDR2 as SMNVEV (reference sequence). The CDR3 consists of 14 residues. Trimming removed 5 bases at V and 3 bases at J, with 13 bases between. The CDR3 DNA reads TGTGCCAGCAGTAAGTTACAGAGTCACACTGAAGCTTTCTTT. Translation gives CASSKLQSHTEAFF.

The V gene is TRBV4-2, the J gene TRBJ2-2; D is possibly TRBD2 (6 bases). CDR1 is LGHNA, CDR2 YNFKEQ, per germline. This CDR3 is 14 amino acids long. Trimming took off 4 bases at V and 9 bases at J, with 15 bases between the two ends. CDR3 sequence reads: CASSPRLDGWELFF. CDR3 sequence (DNA): TGTGCCAGCAGCCCGAGACTAGATGGATGGGAGCTGTTTTTT.

This sequence joins TRBV6-6 and TRBJ2-5; D might be TRBD2 (7 bases). CDR1 is MNHNY, CDR2 SVGAGI, per germline (reference sequence). The CDR3 consists of 16 residues. Trimming removed 6 bases from V and 4 bases from J, with 21 bases in between. CDR3 region: CASSNVGGPISETQYF. The CDR3 DNA reads TGTGCCAGCAGCAACGTGGGGGGGCCCATTTCAGAGACCCAGTACTTC.